Listed below are T cell receptor beta chains from one sample, sequenced in a study of blood T cells in healthy people across ages. MiXCR, run by TCRdb on the 5' RACE reads, gives a single entry per CDR3 protein. The sample shows about 970,000 distinct CDR3 sequences, 45% to 60% of them seen only once. Sequencing was performed on blood. Every receptor here comes from a woman aged 55-69 years in good health. Each CDR3 is given with its conserved first and last residue. The order of the fields is J gene, clone size, V gene, D gene, CDR3 protein, CDR3 DNA. A D gene is named only where the DNA matches it firmly. Clone size, where shown, is once, few, many, or a class for clones that have expanded.

>TRBJ2-7|-|TRBV6-6|-
CASSYQRNYEQYF
TGTGCCAGCAGTTACCAGCGGAACTACGAGCAGTACTTC
>TRBJ2-5|few|TRBV20-1|-
CSAREPGLIETQYF
TGCAGTGCTAGAGAACCGGGGCTGATAGAGACCCAGTACTTC
>TRBJ1-5|-|TRBV28|TRBD1
CASSLTTGARQPQHF
TGTGCCAGCAGTTTAACGACAGGGGCCAGGCAGCCCCAGCATTTT
>TRBJ2-7|-|TRBV6-5|TRBD1
CASSAGQGAHEQYF
TGTGCCAGCAGTGCGGGACAGGGGGCTCACGAGCAGTACTTC
>TRBJ2-7|-|TRBV10-3|-
CAISPIDGAYEQYF
TGTGCCATCAGTCCGATCGATGGGGCCTACGAGCAGTACTTC
>TRBJ2-1|few|TRBV4-3|TRBD1
CASRIGTGTDNNEQFF
TGCGCCAGCAGGATAGGGACCGGGACAGACAACAATGAGCAGTTCTTC
>TRBJ2-7|-|TRBV20-1|TRBD2
CSARPSGPYEQYF
TGCAGTGCTAGGCCTAGCGGCCCCTACGAGCAGTACTTC
>TRBJ2-2|-|TRBV29-1|TRBD1
CSAQGARNTGELFF
TGCAGCGCACAGGGGGCCCGAAACACCGGGGAGCTGTTTTTT
>TRBJ2-3|-|TRBV4-2|-
CASSQDHRGADTQYF
TGTGCCAGCAGCCAAGATCACCGGGGAGCAGATACGCAGTATTTT
>TRBJ2-1|-|TRBV20-1|TRBD2
CSARDGGRDEQFF
TGCAGTGCTAGAGACGGGGGGAGGGATGAGCAGTTCTTC
>TRBJ1-5|-|TRBV24-1|TRBD1
CATCTGDSNQPQHF
TGTGCCACCTGTACAGGGGACAGCAATCAGCCCCAGCATTTT
>TRBJ1-4|-|TRBV20-1|-
CSARPQGIGLFF
TGCAGTGCTAGGCCCCAGGGTATCGGACTGTTTTTT
>TRBJ2-7|many|TRBV18|-
CASSPGQVGSFGEQYF
TGTGCCAGCTCACCAGGGCAGGTGGGATCATTTGGTGAGCAGTACTTC
>TRBJ1-6|few|TRBV12-3/TRBV12-4|TRBD1
CASSPTGGISGPLHF
TGTGCCAGCAGCCCTACAGGGGGCATCTCCGGTCCCCTCCACTTT
>TRBJ1-2|-|TRBV7-9|-
CAGSSGVNYGYTF
TGTGCCGGCAGCTCGGGAGTTAACTATGGCTACACCTTC
>TRBJ1-4|-|TRBV5-5|-
CASSLGGPLREKLFF
TGTGCCAGCAGCTTGGGTGGCCCACTTAGAGAAAAACTGTTTTTT
>TRBJ2-6|-|TRBV20-1|-
CSASSGGRENSGANVLTF
TGCAGTGCTAGCAGCGGCGGCAGGGAAAACTCTGGGGCCAACGTCCTGACTTTC
>TRBJ2-3|once|TRBV6-2/TRBV6-3|TRBD2
CAGRGLAGGSRGTDTQYF
TGCGCCGGCAGGGGACTAGCGGGAGGGTCCCGTGGCACAGATACGCAGTATTTT
>TRBJ2-7|-|TRBV28|TRBD1
CASSFDPGTGTYEQYF
TGTGCCAGCAGTTTCGACCCCGGGACAGGGACCTACGAGCAGTACTTC